The next 29 T cell receptor beta chains were all read from a single sample in a study of cytomegalovirus exposure and HLA in healthy donors. With 60 Vbeta and 13 Jbeta primers, the PCR was carried out. Profiled with immunoSEQ multiplex PCR; TCRdb holds only in-frame clones, not every one. The data show more than 95,000 clones, about 81% seen once. The specimen was PBMCs. The origin of the receptors is a woman aged 45-59 years in good health and CMV-seropositive.

V gene TRBV5-1 combines with J gene TRBJ1-5, with D perhaps matching TRBD1 (5 bases). CDR3 length: 14 residues. With 5 bases removed from V and 6 bases from J, the gap between germline ends came to 15 bases. The germline V gene encodes CDR1 SGHRS and CDR2 YFSETQ. The DNA of the CDR3 is TGCGCCAGCAGTACGGACGGGGGGGGTCAGCCCCAGCATTTT. As protein: CASSTDGGGQPQHF.

The chain couples TRBV19 to TRBJ1-1; D might be TRBD1 (5 bases). This CDR3 has 15 residues. Germline CDR1 is LNHDA and CDR2 is SQIVND (reference sequence). Trimming took 4 bases from V and 0 from J, leaving 12 bases between them. CDR3 region: CASSKGSTVNTEAFF. CDR3 nucleotides: TGTGCCAGTAGTAAGGGTTCGACAGTGAACACTGAAGCTTTCTTT. Supplemented by reference TRBV19 and TRBJ1-1, the full variable domain reads DGGITQSPKYLFRKEGQNVTLSCEQNLNHDAMYWYRQDPGQGLRLIYYSQIVNDFQKGDIAEGYSVSREKKESFPLTVTSAQKNPTAFYLCASSKGSTVNTEAFFGQGTRLTVV.

About this clone itself: The junction and the germline gene differ at one end; a read error may be behind it. Within the sample, other DNA sequences also encode this same CDR3. The chain is built from TRBV13 and TRBJ1-2, with D perhaps TRBD1 (6 bases). CDR1 and CDR2 from the germline V gene are PRHDT and FYEKMQ (reference sequence). The CDR3 has 14 amino acids. The CDR3 sequence: CASSPPLARGGYTF. CDR3 DNA sequence: TGCGCCAGCAGCCCTCCACTGGCAAGGGGGGGCTACACCTTC.

The rearrangement joins TRBV19 to TRBJ1-1, with D possibly being TRBD1 (6 bases). The CDR3 has 14 residues. The V end lost 7 bases, the J end lost 7 bases, and 19 bases lay between the germline ends. CDR1 and CDR2 from the germline V gene are LNHDA and SQIVND (reference sequence). CDR3 DNA: TGTGCCAGTACATGGGGGCAGGGAAAGGGTGAAGCTTTCTTT. It encodes CASTWGQGKGEAFF. The full variable domain, its missing parts supplied by reference TRBV19 and TRBJ1-1, is DGGITQSPKYLFRKEGQNVTLSCEQNLNHDAMYWYRQDPGQGLRLIYYSQIVNDFQKGDIAEGYSVSREKKESFPLTVTSAQKNPTAFYLCASTWGQGKGEAFFGQGTRLTVV.

V and J are TRBV2 and TRBJ2-5; possibly TRBD1 for D (7 bases). Germline loops: CDR1 SNHLY, CDR2 FYNNEI. The CDR3 extends over 14 amino acids. V was pared by 4 bases and J by 6 bases, with 15 bases between. CDR3 bases: TGTGCCAGCAGTGCGCGGGACAGTAGCCAGACCCAGTACTTC. Amino acid sequence: CASSARDSSQTQYF.

CDR3 sequence reads: CASSVGVTSGEHEQFF. The CDR3 bases are TGTGCCAGCAGCGTAGGGGTGACTAGCGGAGAACATGAGCAGTTCTTC. V and J are TRBV9 and TRBJ2-1, with 9 bases that match TRBD2. CDR1 SGDLS and CDR2 YYNGEE come from the germline V gene. V gave up 0 bases and J gave up 8 bases; unmatched junction bases: 9. The CDR3 has 16 residues.

The chain combines TRBV9 with TRBJ2-5; 7 nucleotides match TRBD2. CDR1 and CDR2 (germline): SGDLS, YYNGEE. This CDR3 region has 18 residues. J was trimmed by 2 bases and V by 4 bases; bases with no gene match: 17. The CDR3 loop reads CASSPSPSGWGGQETQYF. CDR3 sequence (DNA): TGTGCCAGCAGCCCTTCCCCCTCGGGGTGGGGGGGGCAAGAGACCCAGTACTTC.

The rearrangement links TRBV11-2 to TRBJ2-2; 10 bases align to TRBD1. The V gene end was trimmed by 5 bases and the J gene end by 2 bases; junction bases not matched to a gene: 2. Germline V gives CDR1 SGHAT, CDR2 FQNNGV. The CDR3 contains 15 residues. The CDR3, as DNA: TGTGCCAGCAGCCAGACAGGGGGCAACACCGGGGAGCTGTTTTTT. Encoded protein: CASSQTGGNTGELFF.

The chain joins TRBV4-1 to TRBJ1-2; no reliable D call. Trimming shortened V by 4 bases and J by 5 bases, and 14 bases separated the two germline ends. There are 14 residues in the CDR3. Germline CDR1 and CDR2: MGHRA and YSYEKL. The CDR3 is CASSLSEGDYGYTF. The CDR3 region has the DNA TGCGCCAGCAGCCTGTCGGAAGGAGATTATGGCTACACCTTC.

The chain carries TRBV6-1 and TRBJ1-2, with TRBD1 identical over 7 bases. The CDR3 runs to 14 residues. V was pared by 10 bases and J by 4 bases, with 12 bases of the junction left unmatched. Germline V gene sequence: CDR1 MNHNS, CDR2 SASEGT. DNA for the CDR3: TGTGCCATCTACAAAGGGGGCGCGGCCTATGGCTACACCTTC. The encoded protein is CAIYKGGAAYGYTF.

The chain carries TRBV30 and TRBJ2-3; a weak D match, TRBD1 (6 bases). Trimming stripped 6 bases from V and 0 bases from J, with 16 bases between. Germline V gives CDR1 GTSNPN, CDR2 SVGIG (reference sequence). The CDR3 runs to 15 residues. CDR3 nucleotide sequence: TGTGCCTGTATCCGGACAGAGTGGAGCACAGATACGCAGTATTTT. Translating gives CACIRTEWSTDTQYF. Looking up the rest from reference TRBV30 and TRBJ2-3 gives the full variable domain: SQTIHQWPATLVQPVGSPLSLECTVEGTSNPNLYWYRQAAGRGLQLLFYSVGIGQISSEVPQNLSASRPQDRQFILSSKKLLLSDSGFYLCACIRTEWSTDTQYFGPGTRLTVL.

The V and J genes are TRBV5-4 and TRBJ2-5; TRBD2 matches 8 bases. Germline CDR1 reads SGHNT; CDR2 reads YYREEE (reference sequence). V shed 4 bases, J shed 4 bases, and the junction held 12 bases outside the gene matches. CDR3 length equals 16 residues. The CDR3 bases are TGTGCCAGCAGCAACCCCAACGGGGGGGGCAGAGAGACCCAGTACTTC. Its protein product is CASSNPNGGGRETQYF.

This clone was seen only once. This chain connects TRBV23-1 to TRBJ2-1, with D possibly being TRBD2 (6 bases). TRBV23-1 is filed as an ORF, its function uncertain. CDR3 length: 13 amino acids. V lost 3 bases and J lost 9, with 12 bases in between. CDR3 nucleotide sequence: TGCGCCAGCAGTCATGGCGGGGTCGGTGAGCAGTTCTTC. Residues: CASSHGGVGEQFF.

This clone was counted between two and nine times. The V gene is TRBV29-1, the J gene TRBJ2-3, with 7 bases aligning to TRBD2. V gave up 5 bases and J gave up 5 bases; unmatched junction bases: 10. The germline V gene has CDR1 SQVTM and CDR2 ANQGSEA. The CDR3 length is 14 residues. DNA of the CDR3: TGCAGCGTTATTACCGGGACGGGGGGAGATACGCAGTATTTT. It yields the protein CSVITGTGGDTQYF.

The rearrangement joins TRBV5-4 to TRBJ1-1; 7 bases line up with TRBD1. The CDR3 runs to 14 residues. Trimming removed 1 base from V and 4 bases from J; junction bases left unmatched: 4. Germline assignment: CDR1 SGHNT and CDR2 YYREEE (reference sequence). Written as DNA, the CDR3 is TGTGCCAGCAGCTTGTTGCAGGGGGGCACTGAAGCTTTCTTT. Protein: CASSLLQGGTEAFF.

The J gene is TRBJ1-2, the V gene TRBV7-2, with 12 bases that match TRBD1. Trimming cost V 5 bases and J 4 bases; bases outside gene matches: 11. This CDR3 has 17 amino acids. CDR1 is SGHTA and CDR2 is FQGNSA in the germline V gene. Here the CDR3 reads CASSPAGTGGGSYGYTF. The CDR3 DNA is TGTGCCAGCAGCCCGGCCGGGACAGGGGGCGGGAGCTATGGCTACACCTTC.

By frequency in the sample, this clone is medium-sized (0.01 to 0.1%). The rearrangement links TRBV2 to TRBJ1-4; D ambiguous. The CDR3 contains 14 residues. V was pared by 0 bases and J by 6 bases, with 8 bases between. Germline V gene data show CDR1 as SNHLY and CDR2 as FYNNEI. The CDR3 DNA follows: TGTGCCAGCAGTGAAGCGGCCGCCTATGAAAAACTGTTTTTT. Amino acid sequence: CASSEAAAYEKLFF.

This rearrangement joins TRBV2 to TRBJ1-2; D not resolved. Trimming stripped 4 bases from V and 3 bases from J, with 12 bases between. Germline values: CDR1 SNHLY, CDR2 FYNNEI. The CDR3 consists of 14 residues. This CDR3 reads CASSGGLYYYGYTF. Here the CDR3 DNA reads TGTGCCAGCAGTGGAGGGCTATATTACTATGGCTACACCTTC.

The chain joins TRBV7-2 to TRBJ1-1; D gene uncertain. The V end was cut by 6 bases, the J end by 1 base, with 18 bases between. The germline gives CDR1 SGHTA, CDR2 FQGNSA. This CDR3 is 16 amino acids long. Here the CDR3 DNA reads TGTGCCAGCAGTCCGCTCATAGGCAGGTGGAACACTGAAGCTTTCTTT. Translation gives CASSPLIGRWNTEAFF.

The chain recombines TRBV11-3 with TRBJ1-2, with D possibly matching TRBD1 (5 bases). The CDR3 loop spans 13 amino acids. The V and J ends lost 5 bases and 8 bases respectively, with 15 bases between them. The germline V gene encodes CDR1 SGHNT and CDR2 YENEEA. The CDR3 here is CASSQGGAGGYTF. The CDR3 DNA follows: TGTGCCAGCAGCCAGGGCGGGGCGGGCGGCTACACCTTC. Combining the CDR3 with reference TRBV11-3 and TRBJ1-2 gives the whole variable domain EAGVVQSPRYKIIEKKQPVAFWCNPISGHNTLYWYLQNLGQGPELLIRYENEEAVDDSQLPKDRFSAERLKGVDSTLKIQPAELGDSAVYLCASSQGGAGGYTFGSGTRLTVV.

This clone was detected a few times. The rearrangement joins TRBV6-1 to TRBJ2-2; possibly TRBD2 for D (7 bases). The CDR3 sequence is 15 residues long. Germline CDR1 MNHNS, CDR2 SASEGT. Trimming stripped 5 bases from V and 5 bases from J, with 15 bases between. CDR3 protein: CASSRGGGTTGELFF. As DNA, the CDR3 is TGTGCCAGCAGTAGGGGAGGGGGAACTACCGGGGAGCTGTTTTTT.

The chain combines TRBV6-1 with TRBJ2-2, with D possibly TRBD1 on 5 matching bases. Germline V gives CDR1 MNHNS, CDR2 SASEGT. V lost 1 base to trimming and J lost 13 bases, with 22 bases between them. The CDR3 length is 16 residues. The CDR3 nucleotides are TGTGCCAGCAGTGAAGTCCCAGGACACGCAAGAGGTTGGCTGTTTTTT. This gives the protein CASSEVPGHARGWLFF.

The chain has TRBV5-4 and TRBJ2-3; D perhaps matches TRBD2 (5 bases). V was cut by 0 bases and J by 6 bases, with 8 bases left in between. In germline, CDR1 is SGHNT, CDR2 YYREEE (reference sequence). The CDR3 totals 13 residues. In DNA form, the CDR3 reads TGTGCCAGCAGCTTGGATTCGGGGGATACGCAGTATTTT. It is translated as CASSLDSGDTQYF. The variable domain in full, with the rest retrieved from reference TRBV5-4 and TRBJ2-3, is ETGVTQSPTHLIKTRGQQVTLRCSSQSGHNTVSWYQQALGQGPQFIFQYYREEENGRGNFPPRFSGLQFPNYSSELNVNALELDDSALYLCASSLDSGDTQYFGPGTRLTVL.

This rearrangement joins TRBV5-1 to TRBJ2-3, with 7 bases that match TRBD2. The junction had 9 bases not matched to a gene; V was cut back by 4 bases and J by 7 bases. Germline CDR1 reads SGHRS; CDR2 reads YFSETQ. The CDR3 is made up of 14 amino acids. The CDR3 loop reads CASSGVASGNTQYF. In DNA, the CDR3 is TGCGCCAGCAGCGGGGTGGCTAGCGGAAATACGCAGTATTTT.

This CDR3 is CASSQGTGPVNQPQHF. The CDR3 region has the DNA TGCGCCAGCAGCCAAGGGACAGGGCCTGTGAATCAGCCCCAGCATTTT. V gene TRBV4-1 combines with J gene TRBJ1-5; TRBD1 matches 8 bases. Trimming removed 1 base from V and 4 bases from J; junction bases left unmatched: 6. The germline CDR1 and CDR2 sequences are MGHRA and YSYEKL. The CDR3 is made up of 16 amino acids.

The J gene is TRBJ1-3, the V gene TRBV7-2; D remains ambiguous. The V gene lost 2 bases and the J gene lost 1 base, with 6 bases spanning the gap. Germline V gene data show CDR1 as SGHTA and CDR2 as FQGNSA. CDR3 length: 14 residues. DNA of the CDR3: TGTGCCAGCAGCTTACGAGGGTCTGGAAACACCATATATTTT. Translated: CASSLRGSGNTIYF.

The chain joins TRBV18 to TRBJ2-7, with TRBD1 matching 8 bases. Germline V lookup: CDR1 KGHSH, CDR2 LQKENI. The CDR3 has 20 residues. V lost 2 bases and J lost 2; bases outside the gene matches: 20. CDR3 in amino acids: CASSPRVRGQATLDPYEQYF. The CDR3 DNA follows: TGTGCCAGCTCACCAAGGGTTCGGGGACAGGCGACATTGGACCCCTACGAGCAGTACTTC.

This clone has only one observation. One junction end does not reproduce the germline sequence, and a read error may be involved. The V and J genes are TRBV2 and TRBJ2-5, with TRBD2 matching over 9 bases. The germline V gene has CDR1 SNHLY and CDR2 FYNNEI. This CDR3 contains 15 residues. The CDR3 DNA is TGTGCCAGCAGAGAAGGACTAGCGTTGTGGGAGACCCAGTACTTC. It codes for CASREGLALWETQYF.

As for this clone: This same CDR3 is encoded by further DNA sequences in the sample. The chain recombines TRBV7-3 with TRBJ2-3, with TRBD2 matching 12 bases. CDR3 length equals 16 residues. V gave up 5 bases and J gave up 4 bases; unmatched junction bases: 7. Per germline, CDR1 SGHTA and CDR2 FQGTGA. The CDR3 bases are TGTGCCAGCAGCCCCCGACTAGCGGGAGCCGCAGATACGCAGTATTTT. It yields the protein CASSPRLAGAADTQYF.